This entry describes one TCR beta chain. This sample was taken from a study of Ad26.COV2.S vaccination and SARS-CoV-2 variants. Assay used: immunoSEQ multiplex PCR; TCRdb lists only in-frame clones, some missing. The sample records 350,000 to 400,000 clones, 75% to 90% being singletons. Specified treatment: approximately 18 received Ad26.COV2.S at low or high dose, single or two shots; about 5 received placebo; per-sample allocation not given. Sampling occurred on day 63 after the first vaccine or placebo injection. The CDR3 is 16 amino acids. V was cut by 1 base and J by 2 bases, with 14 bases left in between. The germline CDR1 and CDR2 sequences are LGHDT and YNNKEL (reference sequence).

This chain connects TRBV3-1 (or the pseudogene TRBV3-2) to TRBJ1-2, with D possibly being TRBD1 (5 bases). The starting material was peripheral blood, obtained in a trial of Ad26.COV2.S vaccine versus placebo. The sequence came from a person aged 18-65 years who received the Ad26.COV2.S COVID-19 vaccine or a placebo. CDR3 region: CASSQVPGGGNYGYTF. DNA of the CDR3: TGTGCCAGCAGCCAAGTACCGGGGGGTGGGAACTATGGCTACACCTTC.